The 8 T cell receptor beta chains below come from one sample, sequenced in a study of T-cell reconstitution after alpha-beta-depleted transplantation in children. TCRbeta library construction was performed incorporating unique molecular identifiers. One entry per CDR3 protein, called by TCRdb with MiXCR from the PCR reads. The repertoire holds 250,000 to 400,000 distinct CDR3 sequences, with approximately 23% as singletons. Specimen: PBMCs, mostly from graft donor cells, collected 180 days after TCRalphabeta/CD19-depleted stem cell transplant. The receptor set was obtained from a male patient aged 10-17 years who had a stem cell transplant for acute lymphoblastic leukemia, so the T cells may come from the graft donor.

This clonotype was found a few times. This chain's CDR3 is CASSLLWLAGSRISSYNEQFF. The CDR3 DNA follows: TGTGCCAGCAGCTTATTGTGGCTAGCGGGATCGAGAATATCCTCCTACAATGAGCAGTTCTTC. The rearrangement joins TRBV11-3 to TRBJ2-1; 9 bases are a match to TRBD2. The germline V gene encodes CDR1 SGHNT and CDR2 YENEEA. The CDR3 loop spans 21 amino acids. The junction had 17 bases not matched to a gene; V was cut back by 2 bases and J by 0 bases. The full variable domain, completed using reference TRBV11-3 and TRBJ2-1, is EAGVVQSPRYKIIEKKQPVAFWCNPISGHNTLYWYLQNLGQGPELLIRYENEEAVDDSQLPKDRFSAERLKGVDSTLKIQPAELGDSAVYLCASSLLWLAGSRISSYNEQFFGPGTRLTVL.

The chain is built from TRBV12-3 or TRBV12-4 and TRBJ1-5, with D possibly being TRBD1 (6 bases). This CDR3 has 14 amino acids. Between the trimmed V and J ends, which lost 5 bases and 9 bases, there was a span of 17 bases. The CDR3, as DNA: TGTGCCAGCAGTCTCAGGGGAGTAGGAGCGCCCCAGCATTTT. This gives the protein CASSLRGVGAPQHF.

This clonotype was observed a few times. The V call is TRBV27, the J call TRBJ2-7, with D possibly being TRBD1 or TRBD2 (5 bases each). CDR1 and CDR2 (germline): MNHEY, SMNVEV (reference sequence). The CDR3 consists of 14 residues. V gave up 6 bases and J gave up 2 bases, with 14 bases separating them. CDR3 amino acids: CASSSGATAYEQYF. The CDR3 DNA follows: TGTGCCAGCAGCTCCGGGGCGACAGCCTACGAGCAGTACTTC.

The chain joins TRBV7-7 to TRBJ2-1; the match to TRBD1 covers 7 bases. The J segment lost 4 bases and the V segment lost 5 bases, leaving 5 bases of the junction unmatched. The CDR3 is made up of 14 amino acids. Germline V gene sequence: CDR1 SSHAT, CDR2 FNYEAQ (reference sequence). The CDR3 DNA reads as TGTGCCAGCAGCAGGGGGCAGGGGTACAATGAGCAGTTCTTC. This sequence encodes CASSRGQGYNEQFF.

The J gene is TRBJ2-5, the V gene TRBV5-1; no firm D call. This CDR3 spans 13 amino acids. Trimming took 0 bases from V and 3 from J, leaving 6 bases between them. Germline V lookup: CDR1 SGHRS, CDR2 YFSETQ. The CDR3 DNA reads TGCGCCAGCAGCTTGGTTGGGAAAGAGACCCAGTACTTC. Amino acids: CASSLVGKETQYF.

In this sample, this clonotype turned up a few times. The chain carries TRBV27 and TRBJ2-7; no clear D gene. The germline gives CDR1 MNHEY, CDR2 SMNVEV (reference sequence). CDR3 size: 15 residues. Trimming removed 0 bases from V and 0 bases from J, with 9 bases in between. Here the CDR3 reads CASSLSLGLSYEQYF. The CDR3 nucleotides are TGTGCCAGCAGTTTATCCCTAGGGCTCTCCTACGAGCAGTACTTC.

The CDR3 is CASSKATGIDSYEQYF. The CDR3 coding sequence is TGTGCCAGCAGCAAAGCGACAGGAATCGATTCCTACGAGCAGTACTTC. The rearrangement links TRBV7-9 to TRBJ2-7; maybe TRBD1 (6 bases). CDR1 and CDR2 (germline): SEHNR, FQNEAQ (reference sequence). The CDR3 extends over 16 amino acids. Trimming left V 5 bases short and J 1 base short, with 18 bases between.

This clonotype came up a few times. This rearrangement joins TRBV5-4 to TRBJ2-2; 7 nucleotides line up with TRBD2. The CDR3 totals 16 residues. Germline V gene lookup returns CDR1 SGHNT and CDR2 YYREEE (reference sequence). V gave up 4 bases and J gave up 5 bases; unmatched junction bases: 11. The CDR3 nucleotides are TGTGCCAGCAGCCCACACGCGGGAGTTCGGACCGGGGAGCTGTTTTTT. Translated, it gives CASSPHAGVRTGELFF.